The present entry profiles one T cell receptor beta chain with its context. At one end the junction does not follow the germline gene, possibly because of a read error. This entry belongs to a study of glioma-infiltrating T cells. Using RNA template, CDR3s of TCR alpha and beta were amplified with iRepertoire arm-PCR. TCRdb called the multiplex PCR reads again in MiXCR, with one record for every CDR3 protein. Of about 93,000 distinct CDR3 sequences in the sample, approximately 39% were seen once. Germline V CDR1 and CDR2: MNHNS, SASEGT. The CDR3 covers 15 residues. This chain uses TRBV6-1 with TRBJ2-2; possible D gene TRBD1, 6 bases. The TCR comes from a human donor with low-grade glioma or glioblastoma, undergoing nonglioma brain surgery, or in good health (not recorded which). Source material: glioma tissue, nonneoplastic brain tissue, or PBMCs (not recorded which). Written as DNA, the CDR3 is TGTGCCAGCATCACCGGGACAACTAACACCGGGGTGCTGTTTTTT. As protein: CASITGTTNTGVLFF.